Listed here are 23 T cell receptor beta chains from one sample, sequenced in a study of CD8+ T cells in alopecia areata. The sample's treatment: oral pan-JAK inhibitor, 5-10 mg twice daily. Extracted from the samples, RNA was reverse transcribed into cDNA to serve as the sequencing template. Only in-frame clones appear in the TCRdb table, and some are missing; sequencing was by immunoSEQ multiplex PCR. The sample carries about 42,000 clones, 92% recorded once. The material was CD8+ T cells sorted from blood, obtained at week 24, from a patient treated with tofacitinib. The receptors originated from a human donor with alopecia areata.

This CDR3 reads CASSFQGNEQFF. The CDR3 region has the DNA TGTGCCAGCAGCTTTCAGGGTAATGAGCAGTTCTTC. The rearrangement joins TRBV7-3 to TRBJ2-1; D might be TRBD1 (5 bases). Germline assignment: CDR1 SGHTA and CDR2 FQGTGA. Trimming removed 3 bases at V and 7 bases at J, with 7 bases between. This CDR3 spans 12 amino acids.

As concerns this clone: This CDR3 is also generated by other DNA sequences in the sample. The CDR3 DNA follows: TGCAGCGTTCGGACGGGGAGCTCCTACGAGCAGTACTTC. Encoded protein: CSVRTGSSYEQYF. The chain joins TRBV29-1 to TRBJ2-7, with TRBD2 as a possible D gene (5 bases). The CDR3 runs 13 residues. Trimming took off 5 bases at V and 0 bases at J, with 11 bases between the two ends. The germline CDR1 and CDR2 sequences are SQVTM and ANQGSEA.

V and J are TRBV7-9 and TRBJ2-1, with D possibly matching TRBD2 (6 bases). Per the germline V gene, CDR1 is SEHNR and CDR2 is FQNEAQ (reference sequence). CDR3 length equals 18 residues. The ends were cut back, 6 bases at V and 1 base at J, with 22 bases in the middle. DNA for the CDR3: TGTGCCAGCAGTTCCCGTGGAACGGGACTTGATTCCTACAATGAGCAGTTCTTC. Amino acid sequence: CASSSRGTGLDSYNEQFF.

The chain recombines TRBV7-8 with TRBJ2-2, with D perhaps given as TRBD1 or TRBD2 (6 bases each). CDR3 size: 17 residues. With 1 base removed from V and 5 bases from J, the gap between germline ends came to 17 bases. CDR1 is SGHVS and CDR2 is FQNEAQ in the germline V gene. Written as DNA, the CDR3 is TGTGCCAGCAGCTTAGACCCCCCGGGGGCGAGTACCGGGGAGCTGTTTTTT. This sequence encodes CASSLDPPGASTGELFF.

This clone showed up just a few times. The rearrangement joins TRBV7-9 to TRBJ2-7; either TRBD1 or TRBD2 may supply D (5 bases each). V was cut by 5 bases and J by 4 bases, with 18 bases left in between. This CDR3 is 15 amino acids long. Per the germline V gene, CDR1 is SEHNR and CDR2 is FQNEAQ (reference sequence). CDR3 in DNA: TGTGCCAGCAGCACAACGGGGACGGAAATATACGAGCAGTACTTC. Residues: CASSTTGTEIYEQYF.

The CDR3, as DNA: TGCGCCAGCAGCCAAGACGGTAGTCCAGCCAATGAGCAGTTCTTC. This encodes CASSQDGSPANEQFF. This chain links TRBV4-1 with TRBJ2-1; D is undetermined. V was cut by 0 bases and J by 6 bases, with 12 bases left in between. The CDR3 has 15 residues. CDR1 is MGHRA, CDR2 YSYEKL, per germline.

This clone was seen once. The genes are TRBV4-3 and TRBJ1-2, with 7 nucleotides matching TRBD1. The CDR3 has 16 amino acids. With 1 base clipped from V and 3 bases from J, the junction kept 8 bases outside the gene matches. CDR1 is LGHNA and CDR2 is YSLEER in the germline V gene. CDR3 in amino acids: CASSQGTGAVYYGYTF. The CDR3 nucleotides are TGCGCCAGCAGCCAAGGAACAGGGGCAGTATACTATGGCTACACCTTC.

The rearrangement uses TRBV19 and TRBJ2-2; D not certain. Germline V gene sequence: CDR1 LNHDA, CDR2 SQIVND (reference sequence). The CDR3 totals 13 residues. Deletions cut 6 bases from V and 1 base from J, with 6 bases between. The CDR3 spells CASSLVNTGELFF. The CDR3, as DNA: TGTGCCAGTAGCCTCGTGAACACCGGGGAGCTGTTTTTT.

The chain links TRBV28 to TRBJ2-1; perhaps TRBD1 as D (6 bases). Germline loops: CDR1 MDHEN, CDR2 SYDVKM. V was clipped by 4 bases and J by 1 base, with 26 bases between them. The CDR3 length is 20 residues. CDR3 region: CASSYPTPGYDRPSYNEQFF. The CDR3 coding sequence is TGTGCCAGCAGTTATCCAACCCCCGGGTATGACAGGCCATCCTACAATGAGCAGTTCTTC.

V is TRBV27 and J is TRBJ2-5; D is perhaps TRBD2 (7 bases). The ends were cut back, 2 bases at V and 5 bases at J, with 21 bases in the middle. CDR3 length: 17 residues. Germline V gene data show CDR1 as MNHEY and CDR2 as SMNVEV (reference sequence). Written as DNA, the CDR3 is TGTGCCAGCAGTTTACTTTCGACCGGGGGGCCACGGGAGACCCAGTACTTC. This translates into CASSLLSTGGPRETQYF.

The J gene is TRBJ2-7, the V gene TRBV28, with TRBD1 matching over 9 bases. CDR1 and CDR2 from the germline V gene are MDHEN and SYDVKM. Unmatched junction bases numbered 15, after V lost 4 bases and J lost 2 bases. This CDR3 is 18 amino acids long. Here the CDR3 reads CASSSLGTGQNLAYEQYF. CDR3 nucleotides: TGTGCCAGCAGTTCCCTCGGGACAGGGCAAAACCTCGCCTACGAGCAGTACTTC.

The chain is built from TRBV19 and TRBJ2-1, with 9 positions matching TRBD2. This CDR3 comprises 14 residues. V was clipped by 9 bases and J by 3 bases; unmatched bases: 6. The germline gives CDR1 LNHDA, CDR2 SQIVND (reference sequence). CDR3 loop: CASSSGVYYNEQFF. DNA of the CDR3: TGTGCCAGCTCTAGCGGGGTATACTACAATGAGCAGTTCTTC.

The chain uses TRBV7-9 and TRBJ2-7, with 9 positions matching TRBD1. V shed 5 bases, J shed 6 bases, and the junction held 8 bases outside the gene matches. The CDR3 spans 14 residues. CDR1 is SEHNR and CDR2 is FQNEAQ in the germline V gene (reference sequence). CDR3 sequence (DNA): TGTGCCAGCAGCCCCTTTGGGACAGGGAGCGAGCAGTACTTC. Its protein is CASSPFGTGSEQYF.

Only one count was recorded for this clone. V usage is TRBV27 and J usage is TRBJ2-7; 7 bases align to TRBD1. Germline V gives CDR1 MNHEY, CDR2 SMNVEV (reference sequence). The CDR3 loop spans 13 amino acids. The J segment lost 1 base and the V segment lost 5 bases, leaving 2 bases of the junction unmatched. The CDR3 bases are TGTGCCAGCAGTCCGGACAGGTCCTACGAGCAGTACTTC. Its translation: CASSPDRSYEQYF.

The chain has TRBV7-2 and TRBJ2-5; the D is unclear. V was cut by 2 bases and J by 4 bases, with 8 bases left in between. Germline CDR1 SGHTA, CDR2 FQGNSA. This CDR3 comprises 13 residues. CDR3 amino acids: CASSLFYRETQYF. CDR3 nucleotide sequence: TGTGCCAGCAGCTTATTTTATAGAGAGACCCAGTACTTC.

The chain combines TRBV5-1 with TRBJ2-3; tentative D call: TRBD1 (6 bases). Per the germline V gene, CDR1 is SGHRS and CDR2 is YFSETQ. Trimming cost V 2 bases and J 3 bases, with 10 bases left between them. This CDR3 spans 14 amino acids. The chain's CDR3 is CASSFPGETDTQYF. CDR3 nucleotides: TGCGCCAGCAGCTTCCCAGGGGAGACAGATACGCAGTATTTT.

The chain uses TRBV6-1 and TRBJ2-7; 7 nucleotides match TRBD1. V was pared by 4 bases and J by 3 bases, with 12 bases of the junction left unmatched. Germline loops: CDR1 MNHNS, CDR2 SASEGT. The CDR3 runs to 16 residues. CDR3 sequence reads: CASSGRDREPFYEQYF. The CDR3 region has the DNA TGTGCCAGCAGTGGTAGAGACAGGGAGCCTTTCTACGAGCAGTACTTC.

This clone was seen just once. The chain couples TRBV7-9 to TRBJ2-1, with unresolved D. Trimming removed 2 bases from V and 10 bases from J, with 9 bases in between. Germline CDR1 SEHNR, CDR2 FQNEAQ (reference sequence). The CDR3 extends over 12 amino acids. CDR3 nucleotides: TGTGCCAGCAGCTTACCCAGGACGGAGCAGTTCTTC. Encoded protein: CASSLPRTEQFF.

Here the CDR3 reads CASSAAGGAYNEQFF. For the CDR3, the DNA is TGTGCCAGCAGCGCCGCAGGGGGGGCTTACAATGAGCAGTTCTTC. The chain uses TRBV13 and TRBJ2-1; D is tentatively TRBD1 or TRBD2 (7 bases each). V was trimmed by 5 bases and J by 4 bases, leaving 15 bases between them. CDR3 length equals 15 residues. Germline assignment: CDR1 PRHDT and CDR2 FYEKMQ (reference sequence).

This clone is a singleton in its sample. The chain couples TRBV6-1 to TRBJ2-1; possible D gene TRBD2, 6 bases. The V and J ends lost 7 bases and 4 bases respectively, with 17 bases between them. Germline V lookup: CDR1 MNHNS, CDR2 SASEGT. The CDR3 spans 15 residues. The CDR3 bases are TGTGCCAGCATCCCCGCCCGCGGGACTTACAATGAGCAGTTCTTC. Protein product: CASIPARGTYNEQFF.

The chain uses TRBV30 and TRBJ2-1, with TRBD2 identical over 7 bases. V dropped 2 bases and J dropped 2; count of bases not matched to a gene: 0. CDR3 length: 13 amino acids. Germline V gene data show CDR1 as GTSNPN and CDR2 as SVGIG (reference sequence). CDR3 sequence reads: CAWSSGTYNEQFF. The CDR3 coding sequence is TGTGCCTGGAGTAGCGGGACCTACAATGAGCAGTTCTTC.

The chain employs TRBV4-3 and TRBJ1-2; D gene ambiguous. CDR1 and CDR2 from the germline V gene are LGHNA and YSLEER. V was pared by 4 bases and J by 2 bases, with 11 bases between. This CDR3 is built from 14 residues. The DNA of the CDR3 is TGCGCCAGCAGCCCGGGCAGAGAGAACTATGGCTACACCTTC. Protein sequence: CASSPGRENYGYTF.

This clone has just a few counts. This chain links TRBV29-1 with TRBJ2-1, with D perhaps matching TRBD2 (6 bases). The CDR3 loop spans 13 amino acids. Germline CDR1 and CDR2: SQVTM and ANQGSEA. V was pared by 7 bases and J by 9 bases, with 19 bases between. Here the CDR3 DNA reads TGCAGCGCCTTGCTGACTAGAAATGGTGAGCAGTTCTTC. Amino acids: CSALLTRNGEQFF.